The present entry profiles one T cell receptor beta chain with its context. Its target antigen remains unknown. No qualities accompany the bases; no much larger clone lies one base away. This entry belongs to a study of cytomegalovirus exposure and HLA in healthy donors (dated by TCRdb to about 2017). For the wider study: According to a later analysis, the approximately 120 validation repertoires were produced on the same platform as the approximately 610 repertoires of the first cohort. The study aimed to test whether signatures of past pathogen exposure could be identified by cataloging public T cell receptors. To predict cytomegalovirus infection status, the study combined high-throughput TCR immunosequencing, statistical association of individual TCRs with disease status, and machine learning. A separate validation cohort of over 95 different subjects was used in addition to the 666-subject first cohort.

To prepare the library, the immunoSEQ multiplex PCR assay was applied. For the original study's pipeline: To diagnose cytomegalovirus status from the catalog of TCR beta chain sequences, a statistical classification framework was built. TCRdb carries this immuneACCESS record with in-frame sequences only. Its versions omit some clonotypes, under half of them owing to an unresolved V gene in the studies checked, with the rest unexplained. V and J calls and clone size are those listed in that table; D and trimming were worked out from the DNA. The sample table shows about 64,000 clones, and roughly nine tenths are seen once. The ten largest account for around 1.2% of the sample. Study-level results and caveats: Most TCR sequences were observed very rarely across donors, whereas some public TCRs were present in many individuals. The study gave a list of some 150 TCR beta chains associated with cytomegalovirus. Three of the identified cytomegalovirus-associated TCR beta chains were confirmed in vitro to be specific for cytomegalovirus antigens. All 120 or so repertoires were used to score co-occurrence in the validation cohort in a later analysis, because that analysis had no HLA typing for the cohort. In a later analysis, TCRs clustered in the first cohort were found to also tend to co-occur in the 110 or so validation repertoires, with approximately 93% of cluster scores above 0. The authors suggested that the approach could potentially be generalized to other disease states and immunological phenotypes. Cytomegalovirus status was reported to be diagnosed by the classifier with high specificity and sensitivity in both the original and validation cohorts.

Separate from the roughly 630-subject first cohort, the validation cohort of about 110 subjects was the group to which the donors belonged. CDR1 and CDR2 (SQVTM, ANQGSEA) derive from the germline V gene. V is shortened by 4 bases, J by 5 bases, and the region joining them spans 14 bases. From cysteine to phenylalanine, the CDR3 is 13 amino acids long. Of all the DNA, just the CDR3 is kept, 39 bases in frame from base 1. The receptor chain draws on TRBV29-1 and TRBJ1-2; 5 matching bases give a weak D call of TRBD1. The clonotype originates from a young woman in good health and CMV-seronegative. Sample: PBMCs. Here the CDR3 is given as CSVADGQAYGYTF. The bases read TGCAGCGTTGCGGACGGACAAGCGTATGGCTACACCTTC.